This paragraph covers one TCR beta chain sequence. Its antigen remains unidentified. These data belong to a study of T-cell memory formation after mild COVID-19. Turning to the study itself: Largely donor-specific TCR clusters were found.

5'RACE primed at constant segments yielded TCR alpha and TCR beta cDNA libraries bearing sample barcodes and UMIs. TCRdb re-called the 5' RACE reads with MiXCR, one entry per CDR3 protein. The table has roughly 320,000 distinct CDR3 sequences, 28% seen once. Study-wide findings and caveats: Cross-reactive memory apparently joined, as some responding clones appeared in pre-infection memory. Clones that contracted from day 15 to 85 had balanced CD4/CD8; later expanders were CD4+ biased.

V was clipped by 6 bases and J by 8 bases, with 11 bases between them. Germline CDR1 is SNHLY and CDR2 is FYNNEI. The CDR3 covers 12 residues. This clonotype was sampled from an adult woman who had mild COVID-19 (a few samples of this study predate the infection). Cell type and time point are not known. Sequenced sample: PBMCs or a T cell subset sorted from them (not recorded which). The chain links TRBV2 to TRBJ2-1; TRBD1 is a possible D gene (6 bases). The CDR3 nucleotides read TGTGCCAGCAGGGAGGACAGTCATGAGCAGTTCTTC. Amino acid sequence: CASREDSHEQFF. Full variable domain (rest looked up from reference TRBV2 and TRBJ2-1): EPEVTQTPSHQVTQMGQEVILRCVPISNHLYFYWYRQILGQKVEFLVSFYNNEISEKSEIFDDQFSVERPDGSNFTLKIRSTKLEDSAMYFCASREDSHEQFFGPGTRLTVL.